The 17 T cell receptor beta chains below all came from one sample that was sequenced in a study of beta chain features in type 1 diabetes. Since all of the isolated RNA was reverse transcribed, expressed TCRB transcripts were what got sequenced. Generated by immunoSEQ multiplex PCR, the TCRdb table keeps only in-frame clones and is missing some. This table holds a few hundred thousand clones, approximately 12% found once. Sequenced sample: naive CD4+ T cells from blood. The source is a man between 18 and 29 years old in good health.

This clone has only a few counts. This rearrangement joins TRBV5-1 to TRBJ2-5, with 11 bases identical to TRBD1. Germline V gene lookup returns CDR1 SGHRS and CDR2 YFSETQ. CDR3 length equals 19 residues. With 1 base clipped from V and 0 bases from J, the junction kept 11 bases outside the gene matches. The CDR3 DNA follows: TGCGCCAGCAGCTTGTCCCCCGGTGGGGGACAGGGGGACCAAGAGACCCAGTACTTC. Protein sequence: CASSLSPGGGQGDQETQYF.

The rearrangement links TRBV7-9 to TRBJ2-1; 10 bases map to TRBD2. Germline lookup yields CDR1 SEHNR and CDR2 FQNEAQ (reference sequence). The CDR3 is 16 residues long. The V segment lost 1 base and the J segment 2 bases; nucleotides outside the gene matches: 2. The CDR3 nucleotides read TGTGCCAGCAGCTTAGGAGCGGGAGGGCCCTACAATGAGCAGTTCTTC. Its translation: CASSLGAGGPYNEQFF.

This clone came up a few times. The chain carries TRBV9 and TRBJ2-3; a weak D match, TRBD1 (6 bases). Deletions cut 5 bases from V and 6 bases from J, with 13 bases between. CDR3 length: 13 amino acids. Germline V CDR1 and CDR2: SGDLS, YYNGEE. The chain's CDR3 is CASRKQGHDTQYF. The CDR3 nucleotides read TGTGCCAGCAGAAAACAGGGTCACGATACGCAGTATTTT.

The gene calls are TRBV15 and TRBJ2-1; 7 nucleotides agree with TRBD2. The CDR3 length is 17 residues. The J segment lost 4 bases and the V segment lost 1 base, leaving 10 bases of the junction unmatched. Looked up from germline, CDR1 is LNHNV and CDR2 is YYDKDF (reference sequence). CDR3 region: CATSRGSTTSKYNEQFF. CDR3 DNA: TGTGCCACCAGCAGAGGATCGACGACTAGCAAATACAATGAGCAGTTCTTC. Looking up the rest from reference TRBV15 and TRBJ2-1 gives the full variable domain: DAMVIQNPRYQVTQFGKPVTLSCSQTLNHNVMYWYQQKSSQAPKLLFHYYDKDFNNEADTPDNFQSRRPNTSFCFLDIRSPGLGDTAMYLCATSRGSTTSKYNEQFFGPGTRLTVL.

This clone was seen only a few times. The V gene is TRBV5-1, the J gene TRBJ2-7; 7 bases are shared with TRBD2. This CDR3 region has 13 residues. The germline CDR1 and CDR2 sequences are SGHRS and YFSETQ. J was trimmed by 6 bases and V by 1 base; bases with no gene match: 4. CDR3 DNA: TGCGCCAGCAGCTTGTGGGGGGGATCCGAGCAGTACTTC. This translates into CASSLWGGSEQYF. Together with reference TRBV5-1 and TRBJ2-7, the CDR3 gives the full variable domain: KAGVTQTPRYLIKTRGQQVTLSCSPISGHRSVSWYQQTPGQGLQFLFEYFSETQRNKGNFPGRFSGRQFSNSRSEMNVSTLELGDSALYLCASSLWGGSEQYFGPGTRLTVT.

This clone was observed a handful of times. DNA for the CDR3: TGTGCCAGCAGCCAGAGCGGGGGGGGCCACGAGCAGTACTTC. It is translated as CASSQSGGGHEQYF. The rearrangement uses TRBV4-2 and TRBJ2-7; 10 bases align to TRBD2. The V and J ends lost 3 bases and 5 bases, in that order; junction bases with no gene match: 4. Germline values: CDR1 LGHNA, CDR2 YNFKEQ. This CDR3 has 14 amino acids.

The chain joins TRBV4-3 to TRBJ1-4, with D perhaps TRBD1 (5 bases). Trimming stripped 3 bases from V and 4 bases from J, with 12 bases between. This CDR3 is 15 amino acids long. The germline CDR1 and CDR2 sequences are LGHNA and YSLEER. The CDR3 nucleotides are TGCGCCAGCAGCCAGGGGGGACTCAGTAATGAAAAACTGTTTTTT. It encodes CASSQGGLSNEKLFF.

This chain connects TRBV30 to TRBJ2-2, with unresolved D. The CDR3 totals 14 residues. Germline assignment: CDR1 GTSNPN and CDR2 SVGIG (reference sequence). Trimming stripped 3 bases from V and 4 bases from J, with 12 bases between. CDR3 sequence (DNA): TGTGCCTGGAGGTGGCAGGCGCTCACCGGGGAGCTGTTTTTT. Translating it yields CAWRWQALTGELFF.

V gene TRBV9 combines with J gene TRBJ2-1, with D possibly being TRBD2 (5 bases). Trimming stripped 4 bases from V and 4 bases from J, with 12 bases between. This CDR3 region has 14 residues. Germline CDR1 reads SGDLS; CDR2 reads YYNGEE. The CDR3 region has the DNA TGTGCCAGCAGCCCGTTTGGGAGTTACAATGAGCAGTTCTTC. This gives the protein CASSPFGSYNEQFF.

The genes are TRBV2 and TRBJ2-7; tentatively, D is TRBD1 (6 bases). The CDR3 is 12 residues long. The V and J ends lost 6 bases and 6 bases respectively, with 12 bases between them. The germline CDR1 and CDR2 sequences are SNHLY and FYNNEI. CDR3 loop: CASRAGTPEQYF. CDR3 sequence (DNA): TGTGCCAGCAGGGCCGGGACACCCGAGCAGTACTTC.

This rearrangement joins TRBV11-3 to TRBJ2-1; TRBD1 matches at 9 bases. This CDR3 has 15 residues. In germline, CDR1 is SGHNT, CDR2 YENEEA. The V and J ends lost 5 bases and 6 bases, in that order; junction bases with no gene match: 8. The CDR3 coding sequence is TGTGCCAGCAGCGCACGAACAGGGGGCTTCAATGAGCAGTTCTTC. It translates to CASSARTGGFNEQFF.

This clone was observed a handful of times. V is TRBV28 and J is TRBJ1-5; D is unclear. Trimming removed 6 bases at V and 5 bases at J, with 20 bases between. Germline loops: CDR1 MDHEN, CDR2 SYDVKM. There are 16 residues in the CDR3. The CDR3 region is CASRDFLQVNYQPQHF. The CDR3 DNA follows: TGTGCCAGCAGGGATTTTCTCCAGGTGAACTATCAGCCCCAGCATTTT.

This clone was detected a few times. The genes are TRBV7-3 and TRBJ1-6, with TRBD1 matching over 12 bases. The CDR3 runs 15 residues. In germline, CDR1 is SGHTA, CDR2 FQGTGA. V gave up 4 bases and J gave up 10 bases; unmatched junction bases: 5. The CDR3 coding sequence is TGTGCCAGCAGCTCAGCGGGACAGGGGGCCTCACCCCTCCACTTT. Residues: CASSSAGQGASPLHF.

This clone was counted only a few times. This chain joins TRBV7-2 and TRBJ2-2; 7 bases are a match to TRBD1. V shed 5 bases and J 9 bases; nucleotides not matched to a gene: 6. This CDR3 is built from 13 residues. Germline V gives CDR1 SGHTA, CDR2 FQGNSA. CDR3 DNA sequence: TGTGCCAGCAGCCCCGACAGGGCCCGGGAGCTGTTTTTT. Protein sequence: CASSPDRARELFF.

The sample holds a few counts of this clone. The V call is TRBV5-6, the J call TRBJ1-3; 7 bases match TRBD1. Germline V gene sequence: CDR1 SGHDT, CDR2 YYEEEE. CDR3 length: 13 residues. The V and J ends lost 4 bases and 8 bases, in that order; junction bases with no gene match: 6. The CDR3 sequence: CASSLDRADTIYF. The CDR3 DNA reads TGTGCCAGCAGCCTCGACAGGGCAGACACCATATATTTT. Filled out from reference TRBV5-6 and TRBJ1-3, the complete variable domain reads DAGVTQSPTHLIKTRGQQVTLRCSPKSGHDTVSWYQQALGQGPQFIFQYYEEEERQRGNFPDRFSGHQFPNYSSELNVNALLLGDSALYLCASSLDRADTIYFGEGSWLTVV.

CDR3 nucleotides: TGTGCCAGCAGTTTAAATCAATACAATGAGCAGTTCTTC. It is translated as CASSLNQYNEQFF. J is TRBJ2-1 and V is TRBV28; D not resolved. V was trimmed by 2 bases and J by 4 bases, leaving 6 bases between them. CDR1 is MDHEN, CDR2 SYDVKM, per germline. This CDR3 region has 13 residues.

This chain joins TRBV9 and TRBJ1-5, with a possible D match to TRBD1 (5 bases). The V end was cut by 6 bases, the J end by 6 bases, with 10 bases between. Germline CDR1 is SGDLS and CDR2 is YYNGEE. The CDR3 sequence is 12 residues long. The DNA for the CDR3 is TGTGCCAGCATTTCAGGGTCTCAGCCCCAGCATTTT. Its protein is CASISGSQPQHF.